This T cell receptor (beta chain) was sequenced for a study of CD8+CD57+ T cells in acquired aplastic anemia (dated by TCRdb to 2017 to 2018). Concerning the study at large: Extracted DNA from sorted CD4+ and CD8+ cells averaged approximately 3 ug, ranging from roughly 0.2 to 30 ug. CD8+CD57+ expansion was defined as frequency above the mean frequency observed in healthy subjects. Paper-wide results and their limitations: Roughly 31 CD8+ CDR3 sequences were shared between patients and controls but appeared highly expressed in patients and within their immunodominant clones. Patients and healthy controls showed no significant difference in CD8+ Simpson's diversity (P=0.060).

There are a few counts of this clonotype. Its antigen specificity is not known. One base away there is no much larger clone; base qualities are not given. Flow cytometry had shown CD8+CD57+ cell expansion in the patients selected for sequencing. All patients had severe acquired aplastic anemia diagnosed by International Study of Aplastic Anemia and Agranulocytosis and Camitta criteria. Patients had received no therapy at the time of blood sampling. The study deep-sequenced TCR repertoires of sorted CD4+ and CD8+ blood T cells from severe aplastic anemia patients and healthy subjects. In the USA, patient enrollment took place under clinicaltrials.gov protocols 00001620, 01623167, 00001397, 00071045, 00081523 and 00961064. Ficoll-Paque density gradient centrifugation was used to isolate peripheral blood mononuclear cells. Before DNA extraction, CD4+ and CD8+ T cells were sorted by FACS or by magnetic beads.

Genomic DNA was used as template for profiling of TCR beta VDJ combinations and CDR3 sequences. An Illumina HiSeq 2000 was the platform used for TCR repertoire sequencing. On the study's bioinformatics: Repertoire assessment relied on Simpson's diversity index, CDR3 size and DJ length profiles, and TRBV/TRBJ rearrangement plots. The most abundant DNA sequence in the deep sequencing data was taken as the immunodominant clone. CDR3 amino acid sequences were checked for sharing between subjects and were compared against published repertoires and the VDJdb database. TCRdb took the public reads, trimmed them with fastp at Q25, ran MiXCR for clone calling and kept in-frame beta chains. Under each unique CDR3 protein, matching rows form one entry showing the most common genes and DNA. TCRdb, rather than the study authors, made the V and J calls. Counted in this sample were under 500,000 distinct CDR3 sequences; under 40% of them appeared once. The ten most abundant clones make up nearly 0.85% of the sample.

The specimen sequenced was sorted CD4+, CD8+, or CD8+CD57+ T cells (not recorded which) from PBMCs. The TCR sequence derives from a human donor with aplastic anemia.

In nucleotide form, the sequence is TGTGCCACCAGTGACCCTACAGGGGGGTTTGTTCAGCCCCAGCATTTT. This sequence encodes CATSDPTGGFVQPQHF. This chain joins TRBV24-1 to TRBJ1-5, and 8 junctional nucleotides match TRBD1. Taken from the germline V gene, the CDR1 and CDR2 loops are KGHDR and SFDVKD. Counted from cysteine to phenylalanine, this CDR3 has 16 amino acids. The kept DNA is CDR3 alone, 48 bases in frame from the first base. V ends up 4 bases short and J 6 bases short, with an unmatched junction base count of 10.